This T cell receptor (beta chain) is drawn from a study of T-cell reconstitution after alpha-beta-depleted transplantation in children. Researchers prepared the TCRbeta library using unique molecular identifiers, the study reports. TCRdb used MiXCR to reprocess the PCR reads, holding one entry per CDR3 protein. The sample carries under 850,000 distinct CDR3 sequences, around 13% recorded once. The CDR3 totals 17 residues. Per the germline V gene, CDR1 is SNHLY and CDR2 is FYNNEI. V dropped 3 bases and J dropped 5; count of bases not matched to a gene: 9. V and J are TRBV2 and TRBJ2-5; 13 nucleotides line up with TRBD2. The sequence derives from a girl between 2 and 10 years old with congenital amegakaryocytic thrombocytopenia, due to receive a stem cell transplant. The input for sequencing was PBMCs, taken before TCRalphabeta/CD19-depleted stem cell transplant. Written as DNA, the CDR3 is TGTGCCAGCAGTGATGGACTAGCGGGAGAGGTGTGGGAGACCCAGTACTTC. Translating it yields CASSDGLAGEVWETQYF.